Following are 24 T cell receptor beta chains from one sample sequenced in a study of control samples from healthy donors and cancer patients. The assay was immunoSEQ multiplex PCR, and TCRdb's table has in-frame clones only and misses some. This sample has 55,000 to 70,000 clones; approximately 89% occur once, and the top ten carry about 0.91%. The sample consisted of PBMCs. The receptors shown here come from a man aged 30-40 years with colorectal cancer.

The chain employs TRBV9 and TRBJ1-2; D gene uncertain. Trimming pared 4 bases from V and 4 bases from J, leaving 14 bases between. The germline V gene encodes CDR1 SGDLS and CDR2 YYNGEE. This CDR3 is built from 14 residues. CDR3 amino acids: CASSLDGRSYGYTF. CDR3 sequence (DNA): TGTGCCAGCAGCTTAGATGGGCGTAGCTATGGCTACACCTTC.

The CDR3 region is CASSEYLTGGDGYTF. As DNA, the CDR3 is TGTGCCAGCAGTGAATATTTGACAGGGGGTGATGGCTACACCTTC. This chain connects TRBV25-1 to TRBJ1-2, with 9 bases lining up with TRBD1. V lost 0 bases, J lost 6 bases, and 5 bases stayed unmatched. The CDR3 is 15 residues long. The germline V gene has CDR1 MGHDK and CDR2 SYGVNS.

The chain uses TRBV4-1 and TRBJ2-5, with TRBD2 matching over 13 bases. After removal of 0 bases from V and 9 bases from J, the junction contained 19 bases not matched to a gene. CDR1 and CDR2 (germline): MGHRA, YSYEKL. The CDR3 spans 20 residues. Here the CDR3 DNA reads TGCGCCAGCAGCCAAGAAAGTATGGGGAGACTAGCGGGGGGCCGGGTGGCCCAGTACTTC. Translated: CASSQESMGRLAGGRVAQYF.

The V call is TRBV27, the J call TRBJ2-7, with 7 bases that match TRBD2. This CDR3 contains 15 residues. J was trimmed by 0 bases and V by 3 bases; bases with no gene match: 5. Germline lookup yields CDR1 MNHEY and CDR2 SMNVEV (reference sequence). The CDR3 spells CASSLGGSSSYEQYF. Written as DNA, the CDR3 is TGTGCCAGCAGTTTGGGGGGGTCCAGCTCCTACGAGCAGTACTTC.

The sample holds a few counts of this clone. This chain connects TRBV5-1 to TRBJ1-1, with unresolved D. Germline CDR1 is SGHRS and CDR2 is YFSETQ. Trimming left V 0 bases short and J 1 base short, with 4 bases between. This CDR3 contains 13 residues. The DNA of the CDR3 is TGCGCCAGCAGCTTGGGAGGGAACACTGAAGCTTTCTTT. Translating gives CASSLGGNTEAFF.

The rearrangement uses TRBV4-1 and TRBJ2-2; 10 bases match TRBD2. Trimming cost V 3 bases and J 6 bases; bases outside gene matches: 10. The CDR3 has 17 amino acids. In germline, CDR1 is MGHRA, CDR2 YSYEKL. This CDR3 is CASSHSQLAGPPGELFF. Written as DNA, the CDR3 is TGCGCCAGCAGCCATTCCCAACTAGCGGGGCCGCCCGGGGAGCTGTTTTTT.

The chain links TRBV5-6 to TRBJ2-3; D unresolved. Deletions cut 2 bases from V and 4 bases from J, with 11 bases between. The length of the CDR3 is 14 residues. Per germline, CDR1 SGHDT and CDR2 YYEEEE. The CDR3 DNA reads TGTGCCAGCAGCTTTTCTGGTCTATCAGATACGCAGTATTTT. Protein sequence: CASSFSGLSDTQYF. Variable domain in full (rest from reference TRBV5-6 and TRBJ2-3): DAGVTQSPTHLIKTRGQQVTLRCSPKSGHDTVSWYQQALGQGPQFIFQYYEEEERQRGNFPDRFSGHQFPNYSSELNVNALLLGDSALYLCASSFSGLSDTQYFGPGTRLTVL.

The V gene is TRBV14, the J gene TRBJ2-3; D is perhaps TRBD2 (6 bases). Germline CDR1 reads SGHDN; CDR2 reads FVKESK. V shed 3 bases and J shed 3 bases, with 16 bases lying between them. The length of the CDR3 is 16 residues. The CDR3 region is CASSHRGGPGTDTQYF. As DNA, the CDR3 is TGTGCCAGCAGCCACCGCGGAGGGCCGGGGACAGATACGCAGTATTTT.

This chain uses TRBV9 with TRBJ2-6; maybe TRBD1 (6 bases). CDR1 is SGDLS and CDR2 is YYNGEE in the germline V gene. Trimming shortened V by 1 base and J by 2 bases, and 22 bases separated the two germline ends. This CDR3 has 20 amino acids. This chain's CDR3 is CASSVPTGAPLGAGANVLTF. For the CDR3, the DNA is TGTGCCAGCAGCGTACCGACAGGAGCCCCACTAGGGGCTGGGGCCAACGTCCTGACTTTC.

The chain joins TRBV10-3 to TRBJ1-5, with 7 nucleotides matching TRBD1. After removal of 0 bases from V and 9 bases from J, the junction contained 8 bases not matched to a gene. The germline CDR1 and CDR2 sequences are ENHRY and SYGVKD. CDR3 length: 15 residues. The CDR3 loop is CAISESRTGQGPQHF. The CDR3 DNA reads as TGTGCCATCAGTGAGTCCCGGACAGGCCAGGGGCCCCAGCATTTT.

The chain carries TRBV2 and TRBJ2-1; D is uncertain. V shed 7 bases and J shed 9 bases, with 19 bases lying between them. There are 14 residues in the CDR3. Germline V gene sequence: CDR1 SNHLY, CDR2 FYNNEI. CDR3 sequence (DNA): TGTGCCAGCAAATGGTTTCAGGAAAAAATTGAGCAGTTCTTC. Protein sequence: CASKWFQEKIEQFF.

This clone has a single count. The chain couples TRBV30 to TRBJ2-3, with 9 bases matching TRBD2. CDR3 size: 15 residues. The germline V gene encodes CDR1 GTSNPN and CDR2 SVGIG (reference sequence). The CDR3 DNA reads TGTGCGTACAGTTTAGCGGGGGATAGCACAGATACGCAGTATTTT. It encodes CAYSLAGDSTDTQYF.

This chain connects TRBV7-9 to TRBJ2-2; D not certain. V lost 5 bases and J lost 2, with 9 bases in between. From germline, CDR1 is SEHNR and CDR2 FQNEAQ (reference sequence). The CDR3 consists of 14 residues. CDR3 loop: CASSRPANTGELFF. The CDR3 DNA reads as TGTGCCAGCAGCCGACCGGCTAACACCGGGGAGCTGTTTTTT.

The chain has TRBV28 and TRBJ1-2, with D unclear. The length of the CDR3 is 14 residues. Germline CDR1 is MDHEN and CDR2 is SYDVKM. V was shortened by 8 bases and J by 3 bases, with 16 bases between the two germline ends. The CDR3 loop reads CASSPPDGHYGYTF. The CDR3 region has the DNA TGTGCCAGCTCCCCCCCGGACGGCCACTATGGCTACACCTTC.

This clone has just a few counts. The rearrangement uses TRBV6-1 and TRBJ2-7, with D possibly TRBD1 on 6 matching bases. V lost 1 base and J 2 bases, leaving 15 bases between the germline ends. CDR3 length: 16 residues. Germline-derived CDR1 and CDR2 are MNHNS and SASEGT. This CDR3 reads CASSEVEQGSPYEQYF. In nucleotides, the CDR3 is TGTGCCAGCAGTGAAGTGGAACAGGGAAGTCCCTACGAGCAGTACTTC.

The V and J genes are TRBV14 and TRBJ2-4; the D is unclear. There are 12 residues in the CDR3. Trimming pared 0 bases from V and 9 bases from J, leaving 6 bases between. Germline V gives CDR1 SGHDN, CDR2 FVKESK. The CDR3 here is CASSQDRIIQYF. CDR3 DNA: TGTGCCAGCAGCCAAGATCGCATCATTCAGTACTTC.

J is TRBJ2-5 and V is TRBV15; weak D call: TRBD2 (5 bases). Germline V gene data show CDR1 as LNHNV and CDR2 as YYDKDF (reference sequence). This CDR3 spans 15 amino acids. The V end lost 0 bases, the J end lost 4 bases, and 12 bases lay between the germline ends. CDR3 coding DNA: TGTGCCACCAGCAGAGATTTGAGGGATCTAGAGACCCAGTACTTC. Its translation: CATSRDLRDLETQYF.

The chain employs TRBV7-9 and TRBJ2-2, with D perhaps matching TRBD1 (6 bases). CDR1 and CDR2 (germline): SEHNR, FQNEAQ (reference sequence). V lost 6 bases and J 8 bases, leaving 19 bases between the germline ends. CDR3 length: 15 amino acids. CDR3 in amino acids: CASSRGQSPSGELFF. In nucleotides, the CDR3 is TGTGCCAGCAGTCGCGGACAGAGCCCCTCTGGGGAGCTGTTTTTT.

The V call is TRBV6-5, the J call TRBJ1-4, with 9 bases aligning to TRBD1. Germline assignment: CDR1 MNHEY and CDR2 SVGAGI. The CDR3 spans 13 residues. Germline trimming cut 6 bases from V and 8 bases from J; bases unmatched to any gene: 4. As DNA, the CDR3 is TGTGCCAGCAGGGGACAGGGTAACGAAAAACTGTTTTTT. Amino acid sequence: CASRGQGNEKLFF.

Only one count was recorded for this clone. The J gene is TRBJ2-6, the V gene TRBV6-1; D not resolved. CDR1 MNHNS and CDR2 SASEGT come from the germline V gene. V lost 4 bases to trimming and J lost 4 bases, with 14 bases between them. The CDR3 is 16 amino acids. The CDR3 region has the DNA TGTGCCAGCAGTGCCAGACAAAGCCGCGGGGCCAACGTCCTGACTTTC. Protein sequence: CASSARQSRGANVLTF.

The V gene is TRBV4-3, the J gene TRBJ1-2, with 8 bases aligning to TRBD1. V lost 4 bases to trimming and J lost 4 bases; unmatched junction nucleotides: 8. The CDR3 spans 15 residues. Germline-derived CDR1 and CDR2 are LGHNA and YSLEER. The CDR3 loop reads CASSLIRQGTYGYTF. The CDR3 bases are TGCGCCAGCAGCCTAATAAGACAGGGGACCTATGGCTACACCTTC.

The V gene is TRBV24-1, the J gene TRBJ2-2; D is unresolved. This CDR3 comprises 13 residues. Germline V gene lookup returns CDR1 KGHDR and CDR2 SFDVKD. V was shortened by 4 bases and J by 2 bases, with 4 bases between the two germline ends. CDR3 loop: CATSDPNTGELFF. For the CDR3, the DNA is TGTGCCACCAGTGACCCTAACACCGGGGAGCTGTTTTTT.

This clone was seen once. This chain connects TRBV30 to TRBJ1-6; D possibly corresponds to TRBD1 (6 bases). The V gene lost 2 bases and the J gene lost 8 bases, with 16 bases spanning the gap. CDR3 length: 15 amino acids. The V gene's germline CDR1 is GTSNPN and CDR2 SVGIG (reference sequence). CDR3 protein: CAWSPNKGGDSPLHF. The CDR3 coding sequence is TGTGCCTGGAGTCCCAATAAGGGGGGAGATTCACCCCTCCACTTT.

The chain employs TRBV30 and TRBJ2-1; a weak D match, TRBD1 (5 bases). Trimming stripped 6 bases from V and 10 bases from J, with 22 bases between. CDR1 is GTSNPN and CDR2 is SVGIG in the germline V gene (reference sequence). The CDR3 length is 14 residues. The CDR3 coding sequence is TGTGCCTGCCAGGGATCTTACGGGTACGGGGAGCAGTTCTTC. As protein: CACQGSYGYGEQFF.